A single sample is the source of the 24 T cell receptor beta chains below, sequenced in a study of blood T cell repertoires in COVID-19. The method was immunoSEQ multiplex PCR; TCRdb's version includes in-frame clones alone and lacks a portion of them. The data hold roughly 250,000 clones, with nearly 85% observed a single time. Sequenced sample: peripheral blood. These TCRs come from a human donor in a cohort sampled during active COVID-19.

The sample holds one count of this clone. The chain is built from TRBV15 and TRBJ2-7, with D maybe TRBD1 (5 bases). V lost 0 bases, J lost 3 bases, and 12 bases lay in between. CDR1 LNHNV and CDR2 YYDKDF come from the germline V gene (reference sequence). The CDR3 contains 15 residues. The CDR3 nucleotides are TGTGCCACCAGCAGAGAAAGAGACAGTAGCTACGAGCAGTACTTC. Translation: CATSRERDSSYEQYF.

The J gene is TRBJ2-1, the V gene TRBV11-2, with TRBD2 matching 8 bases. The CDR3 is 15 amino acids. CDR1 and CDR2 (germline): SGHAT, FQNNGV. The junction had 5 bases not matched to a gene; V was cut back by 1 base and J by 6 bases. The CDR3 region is CASSLGFGTSNEQFF. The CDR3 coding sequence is TGTGCCAGCAGCTTAGGCTTCGGGACTAGCAATGAGCAGTTCTTC.

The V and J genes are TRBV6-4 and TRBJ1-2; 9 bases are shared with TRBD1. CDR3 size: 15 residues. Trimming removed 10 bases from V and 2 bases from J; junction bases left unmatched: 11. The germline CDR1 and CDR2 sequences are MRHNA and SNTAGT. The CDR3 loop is CATRGSGQGNYGYTF. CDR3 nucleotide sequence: TGTGCCACCAGGGGATCGGGACAGGGAAACTATGGCTACACCTTC.

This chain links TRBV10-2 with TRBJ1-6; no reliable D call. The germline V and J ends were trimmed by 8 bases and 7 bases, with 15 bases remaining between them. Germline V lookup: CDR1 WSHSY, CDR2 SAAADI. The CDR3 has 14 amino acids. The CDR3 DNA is TGCGCCAGCCGGGGAGTAGGGAGGAATTCACCCCTCCACTTT. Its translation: CASRGVGRNSPLHF.

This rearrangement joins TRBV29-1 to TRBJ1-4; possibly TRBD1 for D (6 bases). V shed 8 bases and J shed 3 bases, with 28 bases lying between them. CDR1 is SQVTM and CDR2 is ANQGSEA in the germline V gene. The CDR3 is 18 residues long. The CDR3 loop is CSPGGGKAFYAANEKLFF. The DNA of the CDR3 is TGCAGCCCTGGGGGGGGCAAGGCTTTTTACGCAGCTAATGAAAAACTGTTTTTT.

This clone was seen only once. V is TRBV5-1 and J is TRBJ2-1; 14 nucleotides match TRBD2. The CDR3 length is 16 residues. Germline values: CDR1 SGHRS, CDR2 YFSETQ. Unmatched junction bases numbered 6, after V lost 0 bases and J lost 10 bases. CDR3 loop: CASSLVTSGGAREQFF. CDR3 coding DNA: TGCGCCAGCAGCTTGGTGACTAGCGGGGGGGCTCGCGAGCAGTTCTTC.

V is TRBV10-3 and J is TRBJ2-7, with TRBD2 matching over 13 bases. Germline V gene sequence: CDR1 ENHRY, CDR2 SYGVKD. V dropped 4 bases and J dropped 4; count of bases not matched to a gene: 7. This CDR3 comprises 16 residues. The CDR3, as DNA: TGTGCCATCAGTGCCGGACTAGCGGGGGTTCGATACGAGCAGTACTTC. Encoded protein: CAISAGLAGVRYEQYF.

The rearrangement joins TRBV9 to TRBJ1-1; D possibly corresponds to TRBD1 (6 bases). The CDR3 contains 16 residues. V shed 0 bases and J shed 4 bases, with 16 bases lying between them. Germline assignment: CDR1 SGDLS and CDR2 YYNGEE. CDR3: CASSVDSTGRATEAFF. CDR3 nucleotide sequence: TGTGCCAGCAGCGTAGACTCAACAGGGAGGGCCACTGAAGCTTTCTTT. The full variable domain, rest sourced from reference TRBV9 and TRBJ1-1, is DSGVTQTPKHLITATGQRVTLRCSPRSGDLSVYWYQQSLDQGLQFLIQYYNGEERAKGNILERFSAQQFPDLHSELNLSSLELGDSALYFCASSVDSTGRATEAFFGQGTRLTVV.

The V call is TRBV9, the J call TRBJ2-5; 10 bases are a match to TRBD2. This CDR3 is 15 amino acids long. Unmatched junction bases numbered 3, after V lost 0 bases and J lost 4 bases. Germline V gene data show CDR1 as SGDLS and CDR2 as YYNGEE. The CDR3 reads CASSVAAGGPETQYF. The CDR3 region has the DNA TGTGCCAGCAGCGTAGCAGCGGGAGGGCCAGAGACCCAGTACTTC.

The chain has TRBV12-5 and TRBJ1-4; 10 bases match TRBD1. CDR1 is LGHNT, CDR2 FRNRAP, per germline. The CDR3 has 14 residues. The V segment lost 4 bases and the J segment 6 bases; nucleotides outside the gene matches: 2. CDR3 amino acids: CASGSGQGDEKLFF. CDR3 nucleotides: TGTGCTAGTGGTTCCGGACAGGGGGATGAAAAACTGTTTTTT.

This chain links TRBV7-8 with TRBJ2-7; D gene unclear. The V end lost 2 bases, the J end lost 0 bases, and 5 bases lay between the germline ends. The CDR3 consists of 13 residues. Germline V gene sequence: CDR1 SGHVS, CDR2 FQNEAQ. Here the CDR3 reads CASSLPYSYEQYF. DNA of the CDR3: TGTGCCAGCAGCTTACCGTACTCCTACGAGCAGTACTTC. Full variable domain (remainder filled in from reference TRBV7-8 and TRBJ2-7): GAGVSQSPRYKVAKRGQDVALRCDPISGHVSLFWYQQALGQGPEFLTYFQNEAQLDKSGLPSDRFFAERPEGSVSTLKIQRTQQEDSAVYLCASSLPYSYEQYFGPGTRLTVT.

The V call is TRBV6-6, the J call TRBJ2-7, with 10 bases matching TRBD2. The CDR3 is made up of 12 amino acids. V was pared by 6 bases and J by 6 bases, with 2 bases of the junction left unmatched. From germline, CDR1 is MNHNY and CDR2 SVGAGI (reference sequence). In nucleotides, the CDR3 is TGTGCCAGCAGCCCTAGCGGGAGCGAGCAGTACTTC. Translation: CASSPSGSEQYF.

The CDR3 protein is CASSLVPGTSLNEQFF. In DNA form, the CDR3 reads TGTGCCAGCAGCTTAGTCCCCGGGACTAGTTTAAATGAGCAGTTCTTC. The V gene is TRBV7-8, the J gene TRBJ2-1, with 8 bases fitting TRBD2. With 1 base clipped from V and 7 bases from J, the junction kept 9 bases outside the gene matches. The germline V gene has CDR1 SGHVS and CDR2 FQNEAQ. The CDR3 extends over 16 amino acids.

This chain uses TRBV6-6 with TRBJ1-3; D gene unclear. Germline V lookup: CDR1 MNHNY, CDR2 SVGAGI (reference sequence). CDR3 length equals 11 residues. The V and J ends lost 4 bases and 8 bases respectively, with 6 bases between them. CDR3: CASSSRDTIYF. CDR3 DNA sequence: TGTGCCAGCAGTTCGCGAGACACCATATATTTT.

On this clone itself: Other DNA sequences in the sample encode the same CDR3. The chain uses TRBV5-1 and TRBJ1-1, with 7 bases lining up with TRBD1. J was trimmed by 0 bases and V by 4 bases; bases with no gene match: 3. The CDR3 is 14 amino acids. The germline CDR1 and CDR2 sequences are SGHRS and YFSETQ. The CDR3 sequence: CASSPGTVNTEAFF. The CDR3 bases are TGCGCCAGCAGCCCCGGGACAGTGAACACTGAAGCTTTCTTT.

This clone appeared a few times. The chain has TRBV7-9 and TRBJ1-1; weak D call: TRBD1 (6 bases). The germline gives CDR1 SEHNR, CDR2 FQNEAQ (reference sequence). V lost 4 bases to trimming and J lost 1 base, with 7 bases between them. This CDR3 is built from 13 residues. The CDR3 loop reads CASSWGQNTEAFF. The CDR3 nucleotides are TGTGCCAGCAGCTGGGGACAGAACACTGAAGCTTTCTTT.

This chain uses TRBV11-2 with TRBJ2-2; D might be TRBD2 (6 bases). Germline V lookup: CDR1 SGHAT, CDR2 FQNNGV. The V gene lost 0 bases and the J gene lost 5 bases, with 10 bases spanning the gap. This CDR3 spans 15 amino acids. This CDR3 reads CASSLDRGRTGELFF. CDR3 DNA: TGTGCCAGCAGCTTAGATCGGGGGAGGACCGGGGAGCTGTTTTTT. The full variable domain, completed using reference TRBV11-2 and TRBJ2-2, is EAGVAQSPRYKIIEKRQSVAFWCNPISGHATLYWYQQILGQGPKLLIQFQNNGVVDDSQLPKDRFSAERLKGVDSTLKIQPAKLEDSAVYLCASSLDRGRTGELFFGEGSRLTVL.

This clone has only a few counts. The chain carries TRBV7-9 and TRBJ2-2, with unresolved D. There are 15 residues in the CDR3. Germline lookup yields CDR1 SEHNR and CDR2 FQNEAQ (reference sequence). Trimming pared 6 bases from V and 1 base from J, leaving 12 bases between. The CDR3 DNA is TGTGCCAGCAGGGAACAAGGAGTGAACACCGGGGAGCTGTTTTTT. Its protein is CASREQGVNTGELFF.

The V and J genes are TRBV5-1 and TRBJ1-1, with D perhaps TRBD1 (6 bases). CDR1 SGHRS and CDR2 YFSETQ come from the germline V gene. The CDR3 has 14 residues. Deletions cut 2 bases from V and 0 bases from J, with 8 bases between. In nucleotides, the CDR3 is TGCGCCAGCAGCTTCGGACAGCTGAACACTGAAGCTTTCTTT. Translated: CASSFGQLNTEAFF.

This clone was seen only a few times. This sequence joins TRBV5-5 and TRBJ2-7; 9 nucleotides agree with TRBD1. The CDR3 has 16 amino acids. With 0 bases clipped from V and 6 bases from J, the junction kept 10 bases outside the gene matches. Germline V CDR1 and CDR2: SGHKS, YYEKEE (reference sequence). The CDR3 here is CASSLGPPGQGTEQYF. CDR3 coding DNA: TGTGCCAGCAGCTTGGGACCGCCGGGACAGGGAACCGAGCAGTACTTC.

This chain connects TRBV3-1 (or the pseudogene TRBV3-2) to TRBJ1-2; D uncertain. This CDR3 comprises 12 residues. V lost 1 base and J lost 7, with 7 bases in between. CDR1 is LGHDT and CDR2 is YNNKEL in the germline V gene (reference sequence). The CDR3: CASSQVAGGYTF. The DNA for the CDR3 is TGTGCCAGCAGCCAAGTAGCGGGTGGCTACACCTTC.

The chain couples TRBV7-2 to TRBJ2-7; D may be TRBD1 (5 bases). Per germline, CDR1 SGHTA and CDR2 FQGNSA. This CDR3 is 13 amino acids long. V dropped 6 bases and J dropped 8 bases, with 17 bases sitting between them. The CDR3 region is CASSLEMGQKQYF. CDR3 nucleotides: TGTGCCAGCAGTCTAGAAATGGGGCAGAAGCAGTACTTC.

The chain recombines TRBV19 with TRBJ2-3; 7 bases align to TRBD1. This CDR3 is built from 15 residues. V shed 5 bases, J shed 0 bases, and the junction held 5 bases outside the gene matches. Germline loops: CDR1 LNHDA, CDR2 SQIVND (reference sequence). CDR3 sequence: CASSQGTASTDTQYF. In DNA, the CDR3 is TGTGCCAGTAGTCAAGGGACAGCCAGCACAGATACGCAGTATTTT.

The CDR3 is CASTEPGTGVKYF. The DNA of the CDR3 is TGCGCCAGCACCGAACCCGGGACAGGCGTGAAGTACTTC. The chain joins TRBV5-1 to TRBJ2-7; 8 bases agree with TRBD1. Germline V lookup: CDR1 SGHRS, CDR2 YFSETQ. With 6 bases clipped from V and 11 bases from J, the junction kept 13 bases outside the gene matches. CDR3 length: 13 amino acids.